This TCR beta chain was sequenced in a study of blood T cell repertoires in COVID-19. Whole-study context: Sites in the United States, Italy and Spain provided acute and convalescent COVID-19 samples.

Germline loops: CDR1 SEHNR, CDR2 FQNEAQ (reference sequence). V was pared by 4 bases and J by 6 bases, with 8 bases of the junction left unmatched. There are 14 residues in the CDR3. TCRdb's table, derived via immunoSEQ multiplex PCR, lists solely in-frame clones and lacks some. The sample holds 180,000 or so clones, around 79% seen once. Material for sequencing was PBMCs or T cells enriched from blood (not recorded which). J is TRBJ2-7 and V is TRBV7-9, with 8 bases matching TRBD2. The sequence was obtained from a man aged 45 to 65 who had recovered from COVID-19. The CDR3 nucleotides are TGTGCCAGCAGCTACTCGGGGCGGGGGGTCGAGCAGTACTTC. It specifies CASSYSGRGVEQYF.